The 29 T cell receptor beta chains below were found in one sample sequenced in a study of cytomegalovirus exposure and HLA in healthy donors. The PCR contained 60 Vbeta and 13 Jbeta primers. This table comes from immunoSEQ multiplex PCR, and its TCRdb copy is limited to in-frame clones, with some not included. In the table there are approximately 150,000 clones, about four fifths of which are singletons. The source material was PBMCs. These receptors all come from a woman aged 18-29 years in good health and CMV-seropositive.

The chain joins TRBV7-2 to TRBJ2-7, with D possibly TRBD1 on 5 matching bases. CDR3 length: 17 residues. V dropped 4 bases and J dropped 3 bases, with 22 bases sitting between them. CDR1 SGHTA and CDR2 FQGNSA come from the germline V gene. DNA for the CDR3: TGTGCCAGCAGCTACTTAGTAAGTGGGGCAGATAACTACGAGCAGTACTTC. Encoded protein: CASSYLVSGADNYEQYF.

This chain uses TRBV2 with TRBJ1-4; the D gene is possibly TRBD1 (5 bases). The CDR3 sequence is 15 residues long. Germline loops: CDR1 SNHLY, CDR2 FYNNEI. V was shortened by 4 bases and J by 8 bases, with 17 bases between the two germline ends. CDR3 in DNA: TGTGCCAGCAGTGTTGGGGGGACGGGTTGGGAAAAACTGTTTTTT. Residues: CASSVGGTGWEKLFF. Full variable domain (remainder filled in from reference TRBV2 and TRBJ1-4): EPEVTQTPSHQVTQMGQEVILRCVPISNHLYFYWYRQILGQKVEFLVSFYNNEISEKSEIFDDQFSVERPDGSNFTLKIRSTKLEDSAMYFCASSVGGTGWEKLFFGSGTQLSVL.

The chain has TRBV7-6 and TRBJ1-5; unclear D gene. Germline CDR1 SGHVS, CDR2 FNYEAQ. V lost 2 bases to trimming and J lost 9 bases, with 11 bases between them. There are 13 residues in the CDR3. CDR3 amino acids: CASSLSRVGPQHF. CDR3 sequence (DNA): TGTGCCAGCAGCTTAAGCCGGGTTGGGCCCCAGCATTTT.

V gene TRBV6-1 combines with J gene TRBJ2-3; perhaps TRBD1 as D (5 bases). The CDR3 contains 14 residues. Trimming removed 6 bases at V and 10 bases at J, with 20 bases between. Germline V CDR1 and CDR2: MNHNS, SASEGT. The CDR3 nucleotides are TGTGCCAGCAGGACAGTTACCGGGCATCTATCGCAGTATTTT. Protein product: CASRTVTGHLSQYF.

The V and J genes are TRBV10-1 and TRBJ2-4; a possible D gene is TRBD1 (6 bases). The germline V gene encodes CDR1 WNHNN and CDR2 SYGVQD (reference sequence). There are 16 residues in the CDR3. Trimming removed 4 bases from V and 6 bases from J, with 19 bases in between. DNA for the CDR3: TGCGCCAGCAGTGGGGGGACCGGGACACTCGGAAACATTCAGTACTTC. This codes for CASSGGTGTLGNIQYF.

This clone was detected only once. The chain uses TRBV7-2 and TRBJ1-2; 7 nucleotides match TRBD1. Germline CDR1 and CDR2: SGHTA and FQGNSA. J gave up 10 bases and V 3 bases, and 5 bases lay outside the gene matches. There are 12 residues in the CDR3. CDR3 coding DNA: TGTGCCAGCAGCTTCCCCGGGACAGCCTACACCTTC. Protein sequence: CASSFPGTAYTF.

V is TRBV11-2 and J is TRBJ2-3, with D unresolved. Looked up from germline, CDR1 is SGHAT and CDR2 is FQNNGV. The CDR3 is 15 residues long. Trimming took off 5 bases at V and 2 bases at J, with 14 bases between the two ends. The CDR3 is CASSHAQLITDTQYF. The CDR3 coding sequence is TGTGCCAGCAGCCACGCCCAGTTGATCACAGATACGCAGTATTTT.

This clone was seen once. CDR3 amino acids: CASLRAGGGYGYTF. The CDR3 region has the DNA TGTGCCAGCCTACGGGCAGGGGGAGGCTATGGCTACACCTTC. This chain connects TRBV2 to TRBJ1-2; TRBD1 aligns across 7 bases. Germline values: CDR1 SNHLY, CDR2 FYNNEI. This CDR3 has 14 amino acids. V trimming: 8 bases; J trimming: 4 bases; junction bases outside the gene matches: 10.

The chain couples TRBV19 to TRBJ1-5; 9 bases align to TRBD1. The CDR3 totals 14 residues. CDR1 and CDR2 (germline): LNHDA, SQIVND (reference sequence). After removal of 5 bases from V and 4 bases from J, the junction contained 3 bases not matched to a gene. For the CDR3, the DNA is TGTGCCAGTAGTGGAGACAGGGGGAATCAGCCCCAGCATTTT. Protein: CASSGDRGNQPQHF.

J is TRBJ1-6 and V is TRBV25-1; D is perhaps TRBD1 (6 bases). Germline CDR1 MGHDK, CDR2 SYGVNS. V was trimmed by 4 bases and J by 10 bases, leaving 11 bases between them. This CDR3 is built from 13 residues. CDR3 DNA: TGTGCCAGCAGTGCCGGGGGGGGCTCACCCCTCCACTTT. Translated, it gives CASSAGGGSPLHF.

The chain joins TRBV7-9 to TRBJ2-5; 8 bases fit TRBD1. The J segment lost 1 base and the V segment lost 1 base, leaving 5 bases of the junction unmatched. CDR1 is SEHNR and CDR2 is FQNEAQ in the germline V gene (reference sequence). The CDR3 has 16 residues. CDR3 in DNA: TGTGCCAGCAGCTTAGATCGGGACAGGCTCCAAGAGACCCAGTACTTC. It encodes CASSLDRDRLQETQYF.

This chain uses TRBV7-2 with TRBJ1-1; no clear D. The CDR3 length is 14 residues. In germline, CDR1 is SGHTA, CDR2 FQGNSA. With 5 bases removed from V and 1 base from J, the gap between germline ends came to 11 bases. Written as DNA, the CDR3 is TGTGCCAGCAGCCCTAGAACTGGGAACACTGAAGCTTTCTTT. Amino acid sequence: CASSPRTGNTEAFF.

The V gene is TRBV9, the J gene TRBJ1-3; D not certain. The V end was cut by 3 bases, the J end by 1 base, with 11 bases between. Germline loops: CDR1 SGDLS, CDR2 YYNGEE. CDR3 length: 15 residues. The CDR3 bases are TGTGCCAGCAGCGCTGGTCCGAGATCTGGAAACACCATATATTTT. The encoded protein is CASSAGPRSGNTIYF.

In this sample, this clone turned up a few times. CDR3 region: CASSQTRQETQYF. The CDR3 coding sequence is TGTGCCAGCAGCCAAACGAGGCAAGAGACCCAGTACTTC. V gene TRBV14 combines with J gene TRBJ2-5; D is uncertain. Per germline, CDR1 SGHDN and CDR2 FVKESK. This CDR3 is built from 13 residues. V shed 2 bases and J shed 2 bases, with 6 bases lying between them.

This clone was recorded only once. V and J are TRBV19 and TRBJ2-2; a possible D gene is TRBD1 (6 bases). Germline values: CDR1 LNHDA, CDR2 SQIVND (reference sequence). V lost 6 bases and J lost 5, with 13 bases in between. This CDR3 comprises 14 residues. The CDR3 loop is CASRPGAETGELFF. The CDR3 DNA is TGTGCCAGTAGACCAGGGGCGGAGACCGGGGAGCTGTTTTTT.

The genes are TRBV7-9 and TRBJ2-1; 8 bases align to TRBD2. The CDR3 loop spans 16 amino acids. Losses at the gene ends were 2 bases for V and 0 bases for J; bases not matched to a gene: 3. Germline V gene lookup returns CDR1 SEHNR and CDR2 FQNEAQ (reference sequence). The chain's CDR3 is CASSLRGGRSYNEQFF. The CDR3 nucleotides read TGTGCCAGCAGCTTACGCGGGGGGCGCTCCTACAATGAGCAGTTCTTC.

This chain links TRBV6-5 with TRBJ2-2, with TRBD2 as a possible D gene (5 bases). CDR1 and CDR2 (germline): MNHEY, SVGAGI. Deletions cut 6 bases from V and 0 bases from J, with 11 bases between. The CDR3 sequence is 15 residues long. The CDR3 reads CASSRWGANTGELFF. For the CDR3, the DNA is TGTGCCAGCAGCAGGTGGGGAGCGAACACCGGGGAGCTGTTTTTT.

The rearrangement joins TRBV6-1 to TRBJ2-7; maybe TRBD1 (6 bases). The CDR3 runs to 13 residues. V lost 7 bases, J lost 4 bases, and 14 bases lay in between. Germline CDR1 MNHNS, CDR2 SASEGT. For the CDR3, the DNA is TGTGCCAGCAAGAGGGGGTTGAGTTACGAGCAGTACTTC. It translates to CASKRGLSYEQYF.

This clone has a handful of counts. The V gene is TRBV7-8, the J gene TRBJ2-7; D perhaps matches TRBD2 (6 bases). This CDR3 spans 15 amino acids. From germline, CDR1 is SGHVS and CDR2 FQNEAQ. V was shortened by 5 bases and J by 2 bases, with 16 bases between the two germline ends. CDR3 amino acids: CASSRGAARAYEQYF. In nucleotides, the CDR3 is TGTGCCAGCAGCCGCGGGGCAGCGAGGGCCTACGAGCAGTACTTC. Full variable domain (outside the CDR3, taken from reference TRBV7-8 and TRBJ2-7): GAGVSQSPRYKVAKRGQDVALRCDPISGHVSLFWYQQALGQGPEFLTYFQNEAQLDKSGLPSDRFFAERPEGSVSTLKIQRTQQEDSAVYLCASSRGAARAYEQYFGPGTRLTVT.

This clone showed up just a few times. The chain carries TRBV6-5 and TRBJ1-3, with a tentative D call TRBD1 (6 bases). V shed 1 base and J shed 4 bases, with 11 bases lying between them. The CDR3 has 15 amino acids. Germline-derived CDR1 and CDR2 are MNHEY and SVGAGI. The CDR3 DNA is TGTGCCAGCAGTTACTTCACAGGGAAAGGAAACACCATATATTTT. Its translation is CASSYFTGKGNTIYF.

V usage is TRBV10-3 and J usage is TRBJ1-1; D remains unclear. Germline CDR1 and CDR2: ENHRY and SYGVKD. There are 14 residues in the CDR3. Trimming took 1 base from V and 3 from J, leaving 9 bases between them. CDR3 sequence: CAISELSDHTEAFF. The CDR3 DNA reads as TGTGCCATCAGTGAGTTGAGCGACCACACTGAAGCTTTCTTT.

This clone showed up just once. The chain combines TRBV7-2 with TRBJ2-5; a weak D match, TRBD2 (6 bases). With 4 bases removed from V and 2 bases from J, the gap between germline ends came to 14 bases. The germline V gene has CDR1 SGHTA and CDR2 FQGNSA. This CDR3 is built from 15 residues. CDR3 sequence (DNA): TGTGCCAGCAGCTCCCTTGGGGGGAAACAAGAGACCCAGTACTTC. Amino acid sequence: CASSSLGGKQETQYF.

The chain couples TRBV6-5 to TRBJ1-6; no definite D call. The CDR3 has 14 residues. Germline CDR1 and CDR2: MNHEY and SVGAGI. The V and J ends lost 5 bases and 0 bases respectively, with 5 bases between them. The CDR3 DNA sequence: TGTGCCAGCAGTATCAGCTCCTATAATTCACCCCTCCACTTT. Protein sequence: CASSISSYNSPLHF.

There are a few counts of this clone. Written as DNA, the CDR3 is TGCAGCGTTGTTACACCGTATGGCTACACCTTC. The encoded protein is CSVVTPYGYTF. The chain carries TRBV29-1 and TRBJ1-2; D gene unclear. With 4 bases removed from V and 5 bases from J, the gap between germline ends came to 8 bases. The CDR3 length is 11 residues. Germline CDR1 is SQVTM and CDR2 is ANQGSEA.

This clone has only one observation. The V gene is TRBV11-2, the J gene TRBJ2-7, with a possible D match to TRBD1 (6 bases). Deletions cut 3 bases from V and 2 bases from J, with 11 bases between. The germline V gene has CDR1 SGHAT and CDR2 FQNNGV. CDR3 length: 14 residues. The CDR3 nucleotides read TGTGCCAGCAGCTTGATTAGGACAGCCTACGAGCAGTACTTC. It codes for CASSLIRTAYEQYF. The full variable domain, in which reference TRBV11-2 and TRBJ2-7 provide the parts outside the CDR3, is EAGVAQSPRYKIIEKRQSVAFWCNPISGHATLYWYQQILGQGPKLLIQFQNNGVVDDSQLPKDRFSAERLKGVDSTLKIQPAKLEDSAVYLCASSLIRTAYEQYFGPGTRLTVT.

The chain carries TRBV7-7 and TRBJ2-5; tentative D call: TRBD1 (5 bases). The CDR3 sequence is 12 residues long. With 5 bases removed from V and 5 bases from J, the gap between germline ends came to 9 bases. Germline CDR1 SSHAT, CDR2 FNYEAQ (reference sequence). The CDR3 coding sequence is TGTGCCAGCAGCCCTTACAGGGAGACCCAGTACTTC. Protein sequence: CASSPYRETQYF.

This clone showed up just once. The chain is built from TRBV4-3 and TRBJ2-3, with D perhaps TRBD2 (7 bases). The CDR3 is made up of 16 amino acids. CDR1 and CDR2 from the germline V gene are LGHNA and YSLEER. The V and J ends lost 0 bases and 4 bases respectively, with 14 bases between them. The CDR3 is CASSQDLGGASDTQYF. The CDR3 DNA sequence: TGCGCCAGCAGCCAAGATTTGGGGGGGGCCTCAGATACGCAGTATTTT.

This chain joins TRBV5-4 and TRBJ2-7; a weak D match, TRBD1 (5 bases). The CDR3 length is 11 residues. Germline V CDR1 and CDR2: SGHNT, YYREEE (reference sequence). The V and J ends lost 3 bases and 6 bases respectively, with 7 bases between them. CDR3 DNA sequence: TGTGCCAGCAGCTCCAGGGCCGAGCAGTACTTC. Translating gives CASSSRAEQYF.

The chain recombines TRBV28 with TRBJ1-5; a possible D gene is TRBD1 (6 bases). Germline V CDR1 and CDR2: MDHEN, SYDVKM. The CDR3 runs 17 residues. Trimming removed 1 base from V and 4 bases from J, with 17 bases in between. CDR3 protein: CASSLYQGQGLNQPQHF. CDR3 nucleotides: TGTGCCAGCAGTTTATACCAGGGGCAGGGGCTAAATCAGCCCCAGCATTTT. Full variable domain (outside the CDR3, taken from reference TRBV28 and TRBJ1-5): DVKVTQSSRYLVKRTGEKVFLECVQDMDHENMFWYRQDPGLGLRLIYFSYDVKMKEKGDIPEGYSVSREKKERFSLILESASTNQTSMYLCASSLYQGQGLNQPQHFGDGTRLSIL.